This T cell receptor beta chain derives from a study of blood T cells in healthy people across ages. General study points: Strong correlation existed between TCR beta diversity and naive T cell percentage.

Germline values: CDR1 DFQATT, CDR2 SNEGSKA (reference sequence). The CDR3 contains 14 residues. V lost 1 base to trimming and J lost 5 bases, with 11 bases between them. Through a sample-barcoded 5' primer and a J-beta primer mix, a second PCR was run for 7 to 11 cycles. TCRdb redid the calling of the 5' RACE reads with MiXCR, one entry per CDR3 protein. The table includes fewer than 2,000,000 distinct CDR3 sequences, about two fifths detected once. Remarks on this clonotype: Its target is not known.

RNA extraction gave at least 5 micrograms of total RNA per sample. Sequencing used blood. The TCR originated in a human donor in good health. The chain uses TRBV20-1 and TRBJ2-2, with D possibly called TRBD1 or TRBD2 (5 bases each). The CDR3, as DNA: TGCAGTGCTAGAGGGGCAGGGAGTACCGGGGAGCTGTTTTTT. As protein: CSARGAGSTGELFF.